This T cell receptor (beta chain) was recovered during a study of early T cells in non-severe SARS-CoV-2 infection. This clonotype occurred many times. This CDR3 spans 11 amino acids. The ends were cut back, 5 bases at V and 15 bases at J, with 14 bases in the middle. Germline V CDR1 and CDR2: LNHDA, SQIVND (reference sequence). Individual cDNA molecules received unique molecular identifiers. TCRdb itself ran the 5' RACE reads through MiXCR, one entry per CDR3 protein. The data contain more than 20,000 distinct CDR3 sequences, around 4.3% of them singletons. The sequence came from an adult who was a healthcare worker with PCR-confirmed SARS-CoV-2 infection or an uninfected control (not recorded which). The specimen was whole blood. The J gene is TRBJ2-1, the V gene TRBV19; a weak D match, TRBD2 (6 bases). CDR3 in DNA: TGTGCCAGTAGTCGCGGGATCATCAGGTTCTTC. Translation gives CASSRGIIRFF.